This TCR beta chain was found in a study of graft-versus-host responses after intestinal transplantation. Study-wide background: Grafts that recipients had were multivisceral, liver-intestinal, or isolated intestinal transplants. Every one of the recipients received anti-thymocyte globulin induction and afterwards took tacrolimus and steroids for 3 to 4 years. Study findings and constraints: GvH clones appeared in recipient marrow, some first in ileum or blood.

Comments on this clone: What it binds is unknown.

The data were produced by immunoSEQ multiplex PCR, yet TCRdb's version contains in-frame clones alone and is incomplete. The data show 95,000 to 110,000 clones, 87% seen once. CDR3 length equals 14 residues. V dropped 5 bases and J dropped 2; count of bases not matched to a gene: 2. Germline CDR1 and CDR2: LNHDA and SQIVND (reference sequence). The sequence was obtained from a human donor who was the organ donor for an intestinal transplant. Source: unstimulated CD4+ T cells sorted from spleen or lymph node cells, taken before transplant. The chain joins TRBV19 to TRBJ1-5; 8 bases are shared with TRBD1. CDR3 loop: CASSGTGGNQPQHF. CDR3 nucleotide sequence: TGTGCCAGTAGTGGGACAGGCGGCAATCAGCCCCAGCATTTT.